The rows below give T cell receptor beta chains drawn from one sample of a study of T cell changes during pregnancy in multiple sclerosis. The data were produced by immunoSEQ multiplex PCR, yet TCRdb's version contains in-frame clones alone and is incomplete. The table has tens of thousands of clones, over 80% seen once. Sample: peripheral blood. The receptors here all came from a female donor with multiple sclerosis, enrolled in a pregnancy study. Each CDR3 is given with its conserved first and last residue. The order of the fields is clone size, J gene, V gene, D gene, CDR3 DNA, CDR3 protein. The D gene is left open where the match is weak. Rows give clone size only sometimes, using once, few, many, or a class for an expanded clone.

-,TRBJ2-7,TRBV29-1,-,TGCAGCGTTGAGGACGAGACCACTTACGAGCAGTACTTC,CSVEDETTYEQYF
-,TRBJ2-1,TRBV29-1,-,TGCAGCGTTGAGTCGGCCTTCAGAGGAAATGAGCAGTTCTTC,CSVESAFRGNEQFF
-,TRBJ2-7,TRBV5-3,-,TGTGCCAGAAGCTTGGCGTCCAGGGACTGGCCTACCTACGAGCAGTACTTC,CARSLASRDWPTYEQYF
-,TRBJ2-7,TRBV6-1,TRBD2,TGTGCCAGCAGTGTTACGGGACTAGCGGGAGGGGGTGATAACGAGCAGTACTTC,CASSVTGLAGGGDNEQYF
-,TRBJ2-5,TRBV5-6,-,TGTGCCAGCAGCTTCCGCGTACTCGAGACCCAGTACTTC,CASSFRVLETQYF
-,TRBJ2-1,TRBV9,TRBD2,TGTGCCAGCAGCGCCCTTAGCGGGAACTCCTACAATGAGCAGTTCTTC,CASSALSGNSYNEQFF
once,TRBJ2-1,TRBV29-1,TRBD1,TGCAGCGTGGATGGACAGGGGGGATATGAGCAGTTCTTC,CSVDGQGGYEQFF
-,TRBJ2-1,TRBV15,TRBD2,TGTGCCACCGGACTAGGGTACAATGAGCAGTTCTTC,CATGLGYNEQFF
-,TRBJ2-1,TRBV6-4,-,TGTGCCAGCAGTGTTAGCGCAGCCATCAATGAGCAGTTCTTC,CASSVSAAINEQFF
-,TRBJ2-1,TRBV5-4,TRBD2,TGTGCCAGCAGCCCTCCCCCGACTAGCGGGAGAAGAAATGAGCAGTTCTTC,CASSPPPTSGRRNEQFF
-,TRBJ1-2,TRBV4-3,-,TGCGCCAGCAGCCAAGATCGAATAGGGCAATCCTATGGCTACACCTTC,CASSQDRIGQSYGYTF
-,TRBJ2-7,TRBV6-1,TRBD2,TGTGCCAGCAGTGAAATACTAGCGGGAGGCGACGAGCAGTACTTC,CASSEILAGGDEQYF
-,TRBJ2-7,TRBV6-5,TRBD1,TGTGCCAGCAGTTACTCGACAGGGGACGAGCAGTACTTC,CASSYSTGDEQYF
-,TRBJ1-4,TRBV16,-,TGTGCCAGCACCCGGACATTAAGCCCTGAAAAACTGTTTTTT,CASTRTLSPEKLFF
-,TRBJ1-4,TRBV30,-,TGTGCCTGGAGTGTGGGGCAGGACACGCTCACCCGGGGGGAAAAACTGTTTTTT,CAWSVGQDTLTRGEKLFF
-,TRBJ1-5,TRBV5-6,-,TGTGCCAGCAGCTCTCAAGGGGCAAAGGGAAATCAGCCCCAGCATTTT,CASSSQGAKGNQPQHF
-,TRBJ2-7,TRBV10-3,-,TGTGCCACCCGATTTCGGACAATTAGCTCCTACGAGCAGTACTTC,CATRFRTISSYEQYF
-,TRBJ2-3,TRBV5-1,TRBD2,TGCGCCAGCAGCTCAACTAGCGGGAGTAACACAGATACGCAGTATTTT,CASSSTSGSNTDTQYF
-,TRBJ2-5,TRBV2,-,TGTGCCAGCAGTGACCGGAACGGCATTGGGGAGACCCAGTACTTC,CASSDRNGIGETQYF
-,TRBJ2-3,TRBV4-1,TRBD2,TGCGCCAGCAGCCTTAGCGGGGACCCACGAGATACGCAGTATTTT,CASSLSGDPRDTQYF
-,TRBJ2-3,TRBV4-3,-,TGCGCCAGCAGCCAGAGTTTAAGCACAGATACGCAGTATTTT,CASSQSLSTDTQYF
-,TRBJ2-7,TRBV29-1,-,TGCAGCGTTCGAGGCCCCTCCTACGAGCAGTACTTC,CSVRGPSYEQYF
few,TRBJ2-7,TRBV7-2,-,TGTGCCAGCAGCTTACGGGGAGGAGACGAGCAGTACTTC,CASSLRGGDEQYF
-,TRBJ2-7,TRBV30,-,TGTGCCTGGAGTGTACAAGGCTACGAGCAGTACTTC,CAWSVQGYEQYF
once,TRBJ1-4,TRBV4-2,-,TGTGCCAGCCGGCCTTGGGGGGGAGCTAATGAAAAACTGTTTTTT,CASRPWGGANEKLFF
-,TRBJ1-1,TRBV30,-,TGTGCCTGGACCCCCGGGCCGAACACTGAAGCTTTCTTT,CAWTPGPNTEAFF
-,TRBJ1-2,TRBV18,TRBD1,TGTGCCAGCTCACCCTTGGGACAGAGCAAAAATGGCTACACCTTC,CASSPLGQSKNGYTF
-,TRBJ1-1,TRBV5-4,-,TGTGCCAGCAGCGGGGGGAACACTGAAGCTTTCTTT,CASSGGNTEAFF
-,TRBJ2-1,TRBV11-2,-,TGTGCCAGCAGCCGGCACGATGAGCAGTTCTTC,CASSRHDEQFF
-,TRBJ1-5,TRBV19,-,TGTGCCAGTACCAACTATCCGGGGGGAACTCATCAGCCCCAGCATTTT,CASTNYPGGTHQPQHF
-,TRBJ1-5,TRBV6-1,TRBD1,TGTGCCAGCAGTGAAGATTCCAGGGGGTACAATCAGCCCCAGCATTTT,CASSEDSRGYNQPQHF
-,TRBJ1-4,TRBV6-1,TRBD1,TGTGCCACGCTGACAGGGCGGGGGAAACTGTTTTTT,CATLTGRGKLFF
-,TRBJ2-1,TRBV18,-,TGTGCCAGCTCACCGTTCGGTTTCTCCTACAATGAGCAGTTCTTC,CASSPFGFSYNEQFF
-,TRBJ2-3,TRBV11-2,-,TGTGCCAGCAGCCGAATAAAGGAGCCAGATACGCAGTATTTT,CASSRIKEPDTQYF
-,TRBJ2-1,TRBV2,TRBD2,TGTGCCAGCAGAACTAGCGGACTCTACAATGAGCAGTTCTTC,CASRTSGLYNEQFF
-,TRBJ1-4,TRBV4-1,-,TGCGCCAGCAGTCTCAGGAGGACCGGCCTTAAGAATGAAAAACTGTTTTTT,CASSLRRTGLKNEKLFF
-,TRBJ2-7,TRBV28,-,TGTGCCAGCAGTCTGACTGGAGGGGGCGGCTACGAGCAGTACTTC,CASSLTGGGGYEQYF
-,TRBJ1-2,TRBV6-1,-,TGTGCCAGCAGTGAGACCGGGACCGCATATGGCTACACCTTC,CASSETGTAYGYTF
-,TRBJ2-5,TRBV10-3,-,TGTGCCATCCGAGGAGGGGTCCAAGAGACCCAGTACTTC,CAIRGGVQETQYF
-,TRBJ1-3,TRBV5-1,-,TGCGCCAGCAGCTTGGGGGAGACCGTCGTTGGGGGAAACACCATATATTTT,CASSLGETVVGGNTIYF
-,TRBJ1-5,TRBV18,-,TGTGCCAGCTCACCCCAAGGGGGGGATCAGCCCCAGCATTTT,CASSPQGGDQPQHF
-,TRBJ1-1,TRBV7-2,-,TGTGCCAGCAGCTCACCCATGAACACTGAAGCTTTCTTT,CASSSPMNTEAFF
-,TRBJ2-3,TRBV30,TRBD1,TGTGCCTGGGGGACAGGGAGCACAGATACGCAGTATTTT,CAWGTGSTDTQYF
once,TRBJ2-4,TRBV6-5,TRBD2,TGTGCCAGCAGGCCTAGCGGGAGTTTGAACATTCAGTACTTC,CASRPSGSLNIQYF
-,TRBJ2-3,TRBV28,-,TGTGCCAGCAGTTCGGGGGACACCGCTAATACGCAGTATTTT,CASSSGDTANTQYF
-,TRBJ2-7,TRBV19,TRBD1,TGTGCCAGTTCGAGACAGGGGGCGGCCCTGAGCTCCTACGAGCAGTACTTC,CASSRQGAALSSYEQYF
-,TRBJ2-2,TRBV4-1,TRBD2,TGCGCCAGCAGCTATAGCGGGAGCGCGAACACCGGGGAGCTGTTTTTT,CASSYSGSANTGELFF
-,TRBJ1-1,TRBV19,-,TGTGCCAGTAGTATGAGGGGCAGGAATGAAGCTTTCTTT,CASSMRGRNEAFF
-,TRBJ2-7,TRBV29-1,-,TGCAGCGTTGAAGAAGGGACCGGCTTCGACGAGCAGTACTTC,CSVEEGTGFDEQYF
-,TRBJ2-3,TRBV28,TRBD2,TGTGCCAGCAGTTTGGCCAGCGGGAGGGCCTCAGATACGCAGTATTTT,CASSLASGRASDTQYF